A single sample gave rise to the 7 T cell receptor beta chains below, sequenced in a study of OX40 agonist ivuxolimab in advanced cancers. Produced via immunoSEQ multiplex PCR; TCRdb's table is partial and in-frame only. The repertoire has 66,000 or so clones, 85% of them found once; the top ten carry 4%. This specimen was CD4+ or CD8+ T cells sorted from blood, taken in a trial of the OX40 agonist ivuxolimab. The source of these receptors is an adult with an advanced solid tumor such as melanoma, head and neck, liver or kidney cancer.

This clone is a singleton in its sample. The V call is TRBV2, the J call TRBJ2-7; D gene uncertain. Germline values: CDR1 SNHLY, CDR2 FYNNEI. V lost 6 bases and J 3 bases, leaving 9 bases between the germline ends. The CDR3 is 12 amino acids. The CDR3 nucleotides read TGTGCCAGCAGCGTCAAAAACTACGAGCAGTACTTC. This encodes CASSVKNYEQYF.

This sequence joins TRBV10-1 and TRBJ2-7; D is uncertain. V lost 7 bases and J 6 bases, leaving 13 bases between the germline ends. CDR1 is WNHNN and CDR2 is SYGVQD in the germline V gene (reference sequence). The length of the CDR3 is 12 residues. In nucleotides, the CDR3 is TGCGCCAGCAAAGACGGGCGGCGCGAGCAGTACTTC. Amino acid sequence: CASKDGRREQYF.

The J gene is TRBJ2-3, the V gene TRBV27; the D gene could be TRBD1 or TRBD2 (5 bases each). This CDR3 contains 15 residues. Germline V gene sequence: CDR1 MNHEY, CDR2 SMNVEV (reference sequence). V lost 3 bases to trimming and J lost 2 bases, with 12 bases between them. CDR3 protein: CASSFSSGATDTQYF. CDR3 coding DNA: TGTGCCAGCAGTTTCAGCTCCGGGGCCACAGATACGCAGTATTTT.

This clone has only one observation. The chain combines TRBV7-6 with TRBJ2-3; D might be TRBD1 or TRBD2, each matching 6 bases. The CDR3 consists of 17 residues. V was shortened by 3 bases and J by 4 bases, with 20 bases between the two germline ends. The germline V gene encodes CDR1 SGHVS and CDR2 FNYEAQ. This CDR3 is CASSLRRVGQNADTQYF. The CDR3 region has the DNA TGTGCCAGCAGCTTGAGGAGGGTAGGACAGAATGCAGATACGCAGTATTTT.

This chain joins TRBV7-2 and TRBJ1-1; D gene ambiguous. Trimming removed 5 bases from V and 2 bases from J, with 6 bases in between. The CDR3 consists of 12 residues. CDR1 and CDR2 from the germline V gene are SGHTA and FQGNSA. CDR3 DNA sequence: TGTGCCAGCAGCCCCCGAAACACTGAAGCTTTCTTT. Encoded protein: CASSPRNTEAFF. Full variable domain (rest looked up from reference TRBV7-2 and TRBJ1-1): GAGVSQSPSNKVTEKGKDVELRCDPISGHTALYWYRQSLGQGLEFLIYFQGNSAPDKSGLPSDRFSAERTGGSVSTLTIQRTQQEDSAVYLCASSPRNTEAFFGQGTRLTVV.

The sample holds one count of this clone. The CDR3 here is CASSLRGEGQPQHF. CDR3 bases: TGTGCCAGCAGTCTTCGGGGCGAGGGTCAGCCCCAGCATTTT. The V gene is TRBV5-8, the J gene TRBJ1-5; tentative D call: TRBD1 (5 bases). Germline-derived CDR1 and CDR2 are SGHTS and YDEGEE. CDR3 length: 14 amino acids. V lost 5 bases to trimming and J lost 6 bases, with 15 bases between them.

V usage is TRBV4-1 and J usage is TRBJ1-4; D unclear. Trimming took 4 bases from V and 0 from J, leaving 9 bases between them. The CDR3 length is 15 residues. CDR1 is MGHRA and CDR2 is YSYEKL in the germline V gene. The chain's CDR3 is CASSPATATNEKLFF. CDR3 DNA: TGCGCCAGCAGCCCAGCGACTGCAACTAATGAAAAACTGTTTTTT.